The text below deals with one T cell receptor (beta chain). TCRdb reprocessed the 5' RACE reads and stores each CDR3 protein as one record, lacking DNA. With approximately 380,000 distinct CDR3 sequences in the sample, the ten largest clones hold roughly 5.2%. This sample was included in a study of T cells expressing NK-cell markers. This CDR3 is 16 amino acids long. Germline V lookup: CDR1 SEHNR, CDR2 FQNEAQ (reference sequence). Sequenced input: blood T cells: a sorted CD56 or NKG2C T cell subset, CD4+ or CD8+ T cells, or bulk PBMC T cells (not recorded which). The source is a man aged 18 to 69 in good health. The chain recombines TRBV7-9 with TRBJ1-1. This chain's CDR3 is CASSFWFSEENTEAFF.